These 29 T cell receptor beta chains came from one sample sequenced in a study of CD8+ T cells in alopecia areata. Once RNA had been extracted, it was reverse transcribed into cDNA to act as the sequencing template. Measured with immunoSEQ multiplex PCR; TCRdb has only the in-frame clones, and not every one. Among over 150,000 clones listed, about 60% were seen once. The treatment here: oral pan-JAK inhibitor, 5-10 mg twice daily. The sample here was CD4+ T cells sorted from blood, taken at week 4, from a patient treated with tofacitinib. These receptors were taken from a human donor with alopecia areata.

The rearrangement uses TRBV4-1 and TRBJ2-6; TRBD1 is a possible D gene (6 bases). Deletions cut 6 bases from V and 0 bases from J, with 12 bases between. This CDR3 has 16 amino acids. Germline loops: CDR1 MGHRA, CDR2 YSYEKL. The CDR3 DNA sequence: TGCGCCAGCAGGGACAGTCGGATCTCTGGGGCCAACGTCCTGACTTTC. It encodes CASRDSRISGANVLTF.

The chain combines TRBV14 with TRBJ1-4, with a weak D call TRBD1 (6 bases). CDR1 and CDR2 from the germline V gene are SGHDN and FVKESK. This CDR3 has 16 amino acids. V shed 2 bases and J shed 3 bases, with 13 bases lying between them. This chain's CDR3 is CASSQNPGASNEKLFF. The CDR3 nucleotides read TGTGCCAGCAGCCAAAATCCGGGGGCGTCTAATGAAAAACTGTTTTTT.

The chain recombines TRBV25-1 with TRBJ2-1; 9 bases align to TRBD1. The CDR3 spans 15 residues. Losses at the gene ends were 6 bases for V and 1 base for J; bases not matched to a gene: 4. Per the germline V gene, CDR1 is MGHDK and CDR2 is SYGVNS. The CDR3 protein is CASSRGTGSYNEQFF. In DNA, the CDR3 is TGTGCCAGCAGCAGGGGGACAGGGTCCTACAATGAGCAGTTCTTC.

The rearrangement links TRBV19 to TRBJ2-7; the match to TRBD1 covers 8 bases. The germline CDR1 and CDR2 sequences are LNHDA and SQIVND (reference sequence). The CDR3 loop spans 14 amino acids. V lost 6 bases and J lost 2; bases outside the gene matches: 6. CDR3 in DNA: TGTGCCAGTAGCCCTCAGGGGGCTCCCTACGAGCAGTACTTC. Its translation: CASSPQGAPYEQYF.

This clone appeared a single time. V gene TRBV2 combines with J gene TRBJ2-3, with D perhaps assigned TRBD1 or TRBD2 (5 bases each). Germline V gives CDR1 SNHLY, CDR2 FYNNEI. This CDR3 region has 12 residues. Trimming cost V 4 bases and J 13 bases, with 15 bases left between them. CDR3 in DNA: TGTGCCAGCAGTGGCTCCGGGACCCACGAGTATTTT. Residues: CASSGSGTHEYF.

The CDR3 loop is CAWMIGASEKLFF. Here the CDR3 DNA reads TGTGCCTGGATGATCGGCGCGAGTGAAAAACTGTTTTTT. V gene TRBV30 combines with J gene TRBJ1-4, with D uncertain. The germline CDR1 and CDR2 sequences are GTSNPN and SVGIG (reference sequence). CDR3 length: 13 amino acids. Trimming removed 4 bases from V and 7 bases from J, with 13 bases in between. Drawing the rest from reference TRBV30 and TRBJ1-4, the complete variable domain is SQTIHQWPATLVQPVGSPLSLECTVEGTSNPNLYWYRQAAGRGLQLLFYSVGIGQISSEVPQNLSASRPQDRQFILSSKKLLLSDSGFYLCAWMIGASEKLFFGSGTQLSVL.

This chain joins TRBV28 and TRBJ2-7; 14 positions match TRBD2. Germline loops: CDR1 MDHEN, CDR2 SYDVKM. Trimming took 6 bases from V and 6 from J; bases not matched to a gene: 7. CDR3 size: 15 residues. Written as DNA, the CDR3 is TGTGCCAGCAGCAAGACTAGCGGGGGGGCTTTCGAGCAGTACTTC. Its translation: CASSKTSGGAFEQYF.

The chain uses TRBV30 and TRBJ1-4; no reliable D call. The germline CDR1 and CDR2 sequences are GTSNPN and SVGIG (reference sequence). This CDR3 contains 13 residues. V was shortened by 0 bases and J by 3 bases, with 5 bases between the two germline ends. In nucleotides, the CDR3 is TGTGCCTGGAGTGTACAGTCTAATGAAAAACTGTTTTTT. This codes for CAWSVQSNEKLFF.

Regarding this clone: This same CDR3 is encoded by further DNA sequences in the sample. V is TRBV20-1 and J is TRBJ2-5, with TRBD2 identical over 7 bases. V gave up 6 bases and J gave up 5 bases; unmatched junction bases: 0. The CDR3 is 10 residues long. Germline V gene lookup returns CDR1 DFQATT and CDR2 SNEGSKA (reference sequence). As DNA, the CDR3 is TGCAGTGCCGGGAGGGAGACCCAGTACTTC. This translates into CSAGRETQYF.

The chain links TRBV29-1 to TRBJ2-1; D ambiguous. Germline V lookup: CDR1 SQVTM, CDR2 ANQGSEA. The CDR3 covers 11 residues. The V end lost 4 bases, the J end lost 7 bases, and 8 bases lay between the germline ends. CDR3: CSVVLRNEQFF. The CDR3 bases are TGCAGCGTTGTATTGAGAAATGAGCAGTTCTTC.

The gene calls are TRBV4-3 and TRBJ2-5; D gene ambiguous. CDR1 is LGHNA and CDR2 is YSLEER in the germline V gene. This CDR3 region has 15 residues. V was pared by 0 bases and J by 2 bases, with 10 bases between. The CDR3 DNA reads as TGCGCCAGCAGCCAAGAATTCGGGTTTCAAGAGACCCAGTACTTC. Its protein is CASSQEFGFQETQYF.

The chain has TRBV2 and TRBJ2-7, with 8 bases that match TRBD2. The trim removed 7 bases at V and 2 bases at J, leaving 16 bases unmatched. Per the germline V gene, CDR1 is SNHLY and CDR2 is FYNNEI. CDR3 size: 17 residues. The DNA of the CDR3 is TGTGCCAGCACCCGAGGTACTAGCGGACTAAAACCCTACGAGCAGTACTTC. It yields the protein CASTRGTSGLKPYEQYF. Full variable domain (rest looked up from reference TRBV2 and TRBJ2-7): EPEVTQTPSHQVTQMGQEVILRCVPISNHLYFYWYRQILGQKVEFLVSFYNNEISEKSEIFDDQFSVERPDGSNFTLKIRSTKLEDSAMYFCASTRGTSGLKPYEQYFGPGTRLTVT.

This CDR3 reads CASSQPGNYGYTF. CDR3 nucleotides: TGTGCCAGCAGCCAACCAGGGAACTATGGCTACACCTTC. The rearrangement uses TRBV4-2 and TRBJ1-2; D may be TRBD1 (5 bases). The germline CDR1 and CDR2 sequences are LGHNA and YNFKEQ. This CDR3 spans 13 amino acids. Trimming shortened V by 2 bases and J by 2 bases, and 6 bases separated the two germline ends.

The chain employs TRBV5-1 and TRBJ1-1; D not resolved. Trimming stripped 3 bases from V and 4 bases from J, with 13 bases between. The CDR3 runs to 14 residues. Germline V lookup: CDR1 SGHRS, CDR2 YFSETQ. CDR3: CASSWSGLSTEAFF. The CDR3 coding sequence is TGCGCCAGCAGCTGGTCGGGCCTCAGCACTGAAGCTTTCTTT.

As concerns this clone: Germline is not matched at one junction end, which may reflect a read error. This sequence joins TRBV7-9 and TRBJ2-6; tentative D call: TRBD1 (5 bases). CDR3 size: 17 residues. Per the germline V gene, CDR1 is SEHNR and CDR2 is FQNEAQ (reference sequence). The CDR3 sequence: CASSHALGSSGANVLIF. CDR3 DNA sequence: TGTGCCAGCAGCCACGCGCTGGGGTCCTCTGGGGCCAACGTCCTGATTTTC.

The CDR3: CASSLTGSWTGETQYF. In nucleotides, the CDR3 is TGTGCCAGCAGCCTCACTGGTTCTTGGACAGGAGAGACCCAGTACTTC. The V gene is TRBV14, the J gene TRBJ2-5; 7 nucleotides align to TRBD1. Germline V gives CDR1 SGHDN, CDR2 FVKESK. Losses at the gene ends were 4 bases for V and 4 bases for J; bases not matched to a gene: 12. The CDR3 consists of 16 residues.

The chain joins TRBV30 to TRBJ1-1, with 7 positions matching TRBD1. This CDR3 region has 13 residues. CDR1 is GTSNPN, CDR2 SVGIG, per germline (reference sequence). Trimming took 4 bases from V and 5 from J; bases not matched to a gene: 7. As DNA, the CDR3 is TGTGCCTGGACCCTCGACAGGGCTACTGAAGCTTTCTTT. Its translation: CAWTLDRATEAFF.

This sequence joins TRBV7-2 and TRBJ2-5; D is possibly TRBD2 (7 bases). V gave up 3 bases and J gave up 5 bases, with 16 bases separating them. Germline V gene lookup returns CDR1 SGHTA and CDR2 FQGNSA. The CDR3 contains 15 residues. CDR3 amino acids: CASSFLGGVRETQYF. CDR3 nucleotides: TGTGCCAGCAGCTTCCTAGGGGGGGTTCGTGAGACCCAGTACTTC.

The chain uses TRBV6-6 and TRBJ1-5, with TRBD1 matching over 7 bases. The germline V gene has CDR1 MNHNY and CDR2 SVGAGI (reference sequence). V was pared by 5 bases and J by 0 bases, with 4 bases of the junction left unmatched. The CDR3 spans 15 residues. The CDR3 protein is CASSPGTDSNQPQHF. CDR3 bases: TGTGCCAGCAGTCCAGGGACAGATAGCAATCAGCCCCAGCATTTT.

This chain joins TRBV29-1 and TRBJ1-2; D unresolved. Trimming pared 3 bases from V and 4 bases from J, leaving 6 bases between. In germline, CDR1 is SQVTM, CDR2 ANQGSEA. The CDR3 contains 11 residues. The CDR3 sequence: CSVEQSYGYTF. CDR3 nucleotides: TGCAGCGTTGAGCAGAGCTATGGCTACACCTTC.

V gene TRBV5-1 combines with J gene TRBJ2-1, with a possible D match to TRBD1 (5 bases). V was shortened by 7 bases and J by 5 bases, with 10 bases between the two germline ends. CDR1 and CDR2 from the germline V gene are SGHRS and YFSETQ. The CDR3 sequence is 12 residues long. CDR3 bases: TGCGCCAGCTGCGACAGAAACAATGAGCAGTTCTTC. It codes for CASCDRNNEQFF. Combining the CDR3 with reference TRBV5-1 and TRBJ2-1 gives the whole variable domain KAGVTQTPRYLIKTRGQQVTLSCSPISGHRSVSWYQQTPGQGLQFLFEYFSETQRNKGNFPGRFSGRQFSNSRSEMNVSTLELGDSALYLCASCDRNNEQFFGPGTRLTVL.

This sequence joins TRBV7-6 and TRBJ2-6; possibly TRBD2 for D (6 bases). The germline V and J ends were trimmed by 4 bases and 4 bases, with 17 bases remaining between them. CDR1 is SGHVS, CDR2 FNYEAQ, per germline. This CDR3 contains 17 residues. The CDR3 reads CASSSLMGGSGANVLTF. The DNA for the CDR3 is TGTGCCAGCAGCTCCCTCATGGGGGGTTCCGGGGCCAACGTCCTGACTTTC.

The J gene is TRBJ1-4, the V gene TRBV9, with D maybe TRBD1 (5 bases). This CDR3 is 16 amino acids long. The V end was cut by 4 bases, the J end by 8 bases, with 21 bases between. The germline V gene has CDR1 SGDLS and CDR2 YYNGEE. The CDR3 nucleotides are TGTGCCAGCAGCCCAACCGAGGGGCAGGGAGGGGAAAAACTGTTTTTT. It codes for CASSPTEGQGGEKLFF.

The chain couples TRBV27 to TRBJ1-6; D possibly corresponds to TRBD1 (5 bases). V was pared by 6 bases and J by 9 bases, with 21 bases between. The germline V gene encodes CDR1 MNHEY and CDR2 SMNVEV (reference sequence). This CDR3 is built from 16 residues. The CDR3 here is CASRPTGGYPSSPLHF. CDR3 in DNA: TGTGCCAGCAGACCCACGGGGGGTTACCCCTCTTCACCCCTCCACTTT.

The CDR3 loop reads CAWSVLTQETQYF. CDR3 nucleotides: TGTGCCTGGAGTGTATTAACCCAAGAGACCCAGTACTTC. V usage is TRBV30 and J usage is TRBJ2-5; D uncertain. Looked up from germline, CDR1 is GTSNPN and CDR2 is SVGIG (reference sequence). CDR3 size: 13 residues. V gave up 0 bases and J gave up 1 base, with 6 bases separating them.

The chain joins TRBV29-1 to TRBJ2-5; tentative D call: TRBD2 (5 bases). Germline V lookup: CDR1 SQVTM, CDR2 ANQGSEA. This CDR3 comprises 11 residues. The CDR3 DNA follows: TGCAGGGGAGATCAGCAAGAGACCCAGTACTTC. It yields the protein CRGDQQETQYF. Filled out from reference TRBV29-1 and TRBJ2-5, the complete variable domain reads SAVISQKPSRDICQRGTSLTIQCQVDSQVTMMFWYRQQPGQSLTLIATANQGSEATYESGFVIDKFPISRPNLTFSTLTVSNMSPEDSSIYLCRGDQQETQYFGPGTRLLVL.

This chain joins TRBV5-1 and TRBJ2-5; TRBD1 agrees at 9 bases. Germline values: CDR1 SGHRS, CDR2 YFSETQ. V lost 4 bases and J lost 5; bases outside the gene matches: 12. This CDR3 spans 16 amino acids. CDR3: CASSTTGQGRVETQYF. CDR3 nucleotides: TGCGCCAGCAGCACGACTGGACAGGGGCGCGTCGAGACCCAGTACTTC.

This rearrangement joins TRBV5-4 to TRBJ2-7, with TRBD2 as a possible D gene (6 bases). The CDR3 is 14 residues long. Trimming removed 4 bases from V and 4 bases from J, with 15 bases in between. Germline CDR1 is SGHNT and CDR2 is YYREEE (reference sequence). The CDR3: CASSRGTGRYEQYF. In nucleotides, the CDR3 is TGTGCCAGCAGCCGCGGGACGGGACGGTACGAGCAGTACTTC.

For this clone: Other DNA sequences from this sample encode an identical CDR3 as well. The chain couples TRBV5-1 to TRBJ1-1; D not resolved. Germline loops: CDR1 SGHRS, CDR2 YFSETQ. Trimming cost V 0 bases and J 0 bases, with 6 bases left between them. The CDR3 covers 14 residues. CDR3 region: CASSLEGMNTEAFF. The CDR3 region has the DNA TGCGCCAGCAGCTTGGAAGGAATGAACACTGAAGCTTTCTTT.